This is a list of T cell receptor beta chains from one sample in a study of blood T cell repertoires in COVID-19. Method: immunoSEQ multiplex PCR; TCRdb's copy keeps in-frame clones and lacks some. This table holds some 97,000 clones, approximately 80% found once. Specimen: peripheral blood. The receptors shown here come from a man aged 50-59 years with active or convalescent COVID-19. The CDR3 runs from the conserved cysteine through the conserved F or W. A D gene is named only where the DNA matches it firmly. The size of a clone is reported for some rows only, either as once, few or many, or as a class for expanded clones.

NA	NA	TRBV6-5	TRBJ1-2	TGTGCCAGCAGTTACGGTCGGGGGGCCTCCTATGGCTACACCTTC	CASSYGRGASYGYTF
NA	NA	TRBV18	TRBJ2-1	TGTGCCAGCTCATACCCGGGAACCACCAATGAGCAGTTCTTC	CASSYPGTTNEQFF
TRBD1	NA	TRBV2	TRBJ1-5	TGTGCCAGCAGTGGGGGACAGGGCAATCAGCCCCAGCATTTT	CASSGGQGNQPQHF
TRBD1	NA	TRBV25-1	TRBJ2-5	TGTGCCAGCAGTGCAGACAGGGGAAGGTTGGAGACCCAGTACTTC	CASSADRGRLETQYF
NA	NA	TRBV30	TRBJ1-2	TGTGCCTGGAGTCTACCCTACTATGGCTACACCTTC	CAWSLPYYGYTF
TRBD2	NA	TRBV3-1/TRBV3-2	TRBJ2-1	TGTGCCAGCAGCCAACCACTTCTAGCGGGCCGACTGTCTTACAATGAGCAGTTCTTC	CASSQPLLAGRLSYNEQFF
NA	NA	TRBV27	TRBJ1-3	TGTGCCAGCAGCCCCAGGGGAATTGGAAACACCATATATTTT	CASSPRGIGNTIYF
NA	once	TRBV5-6	TRBJ2-1	TGTGCCAGCAGCTTATTTTCCAGGGGTACTAATGAGCAGTTCTTC	CASSLFSRGTNEQFF
TRBD1	NA	TRBV5-1	TRBJ2-7	TGCGCCAGCAGCTTGGGGCCCGGGACAGCCCTCTACGAGCAGTACTTC	CASSLGPGTALYEQYF
NA	NA	TRBV15	TRBJ1-4	TGTGCCACCAGCAGAGATCGGGCGGGTGAAAAACTGTTTTTT	CATSRDRAGEKLFF
NA	NA	TRBV5-5	TRBJ2-5	TGTGCCAGCAGCATGCGCCCCTACGGAAACAGGGAGGAGACCCAGTACTTC	CASSMRPYGNREETQYF
NA	NA	TRBV6-4	TRBJ1-5	TGTGCCACCTCCACACAGCCCCAGCATTTT	CATSTQPQHF
TRBD2	NA	TRBV5-1	TRBJ2-1	TGCGCCAGCAGCTTGGTAGCGGGAGGCAATGTTGAGCAGTTCTTC	CASSLVAGGNVEQFF
NA	NA	TRBV5-1	TRBJ1-1	TGCGCCAGCAGCTTTACAGCCCTGGACACTGAAGCTTTCTTT	CASSFTALDTEAFF
TRBD1	NA	TRBV7-9	TRBJ1-2	TGTGCCAGCAGTCCGGGGGGACAGGGCTATGGCTACACCTTC	CASSPGGQGYGYTF
TRBD1	NA	TRBV19	TRBJ1-6	TGTGCCAGTAGTCGAGGGACAGGGATGTCACCCCTCCACTTT	CASSRGTGMSPLHF
TRBD2	NA	TRBV27	TRBJ2-2	TGTGCCAGCAGTTTGGGACTAGTCGGGACCGGGGAGCTGTTTTTT	CASSLGLVGTGELFF
TRBD1	NA	TRBV5-1	TRBJ1-2	TGCGCCAGCAGCCCCGACAGGGTCGACTATGGCTACACCTTC	CASSPDRVDYGYTF
NA	NA	TRBV25-1	TRBJ1-1	TGTGCCAGCAGTGAAGTGACAGGAACGGACACTGAAGCTTTCTTT	CASSEVTGTDTEAFF
TRBD2	NA	TRBV19	TRBJ2-1	TGTGCCAGTAGCCCCGGGACTACCAATGAGCAGTTCTTC	CASSPGTTNEQFF
NA	NA	TRBV6-5	TRBJ2-1	TGTGCCAGCAGCCGTACCTACAATGAGCAGTTCTTC	CASSRTYNEQFF
TRBD1	NA	TRBV5-1	TRBJ1-2	TGCGCCAGCAGCTGGGGACAGGGGGAGGGTCCATATGGCTACACCTTC	CASSWGQGEGPYGYTF
NA	once	TRBV29-1	TRBJ1-1	TGCAGCGTTCAGGGTTGGGTCACTGAAGCTTTCTTT	CSVQGWVTEAFF
NA	NA	TRBV24-1	TRBJ2-2	TGTGCCACCAGTGTGACGCGTGACAGTTCACCGGGGGAGCTGTTTTTT	CATSVTRDSSPGELFF
NA	NA	TRBV5-5	TRBJ2-5	TGTGCCAGCAGCTTCCTAGATTGGGAGACCCAGTACTTC	CASSFLDWETQYF
TRBD1	NA	TRBV7-8	TRBJ1-2	TGTGCCAGCAGATCAGGGGGCTTGGGTGGCTACACCTTC	CASRSGGLGGYTF
TRBD2	NA	TRBV5-5	TRBJ2-5	TGTGCCAGCAGCTTGTCGGACCGGGAGGTGGAGACCCAGTACTTC	CASSLSDREVETQYF
TRBD1	NA	TRBV29-1	TRBJ1-6	TGCAGCGTTGAAGACTCGACAGGGTTGGGTAATTCACCCCTCCACTTT	CSVEDSTGLGNSPLHF
NA	NA	TRBV12-3/TRBV12-4	TRBJ2-7	TGTGCCAGCAGAGGTAGCGGCTCCTACGAGCAGTACTTC	CASRGSGSYEQYF
NA	NA	TRBV6-5	TRBJ2-7	TGTGCCAGCAGTTCCTCGTCGACGGGCTCCTACGAGCAGTACTTC	CASSSSSTGSYEQYF
NA	NA	TRBV5-6	TRBJ1-5	TGTGCCAGCAGCTTGGGGCCCTCCTTTAGCAATCAGCCCCAGCATTTT	CASSLGPSFSNQPQHF
NA	NA	TRBV29-1	TRBJ2-5	TGCAGCGTTGGAACAGGGTCCCAAGAGACCCAGTACTTC	CSVGTGSQETQYF
NA	NA	TRBV6-1	TRBJ1-5	TGTGCCAGCAGTGAAGACTGGAGGGGTGCTCAGCCCCAGCATTTT	CASSEDWRGAQPQHF
NA	NA	TRBV7-9	TRBJ2-3	TGTGCCAGCAGCTTAGGGACTAGCACAGATACGCAGTATTTT	CASSLGTSTDTQYF
NA	few	TRBV12-3/TRBV12-4	TRBJ2-7	TGTGCCAGCAGTCGACGAGCGGGTAACGAGCAGTACTTC	CASSRRAGNEQYF
NA	NA	TRBV2	TRBJ2-7	TGTGCCAGCTGGGAGCGGAGAGCCTACGAGCAGTACTTC	CASWERRAYEQYF
TRBD2	few	TRBV11-3	TRBJ2-1	TGTGCCAGCAGCCTTAGCGGGAGGCGGAATGAGCAGTTCTTC	CASSLSGRRNEQFF
NA	NA	TRBV11-2	TRBJ1-4	TGTGCCAGCAGCTTAGGTAGAAATAATGAAAAACTGTTTTTT	CASSLGRNNEKLFF
NA	NA	TRBV3-1/TRBV3-2	TRBJ1-6	TGTGCCAGCAGCCATTCCGGAGGGGTGTTAGGGTCACCCCTCCACTTT	CASSHSGGVLGSPLHF
TRBD2	NA	TRBV7-6	TRBJ2-7	TGTGCCAGCAGCCCAAGCACTAGCGGGAGCCACGAGCAGTACTTC	CASSPSTSGSHEQYF
NA	NA	TRBV9	TRBJ1-1	TGTGCCAGCAGCGTAGCTCGGGGTAACACTGAAGCTTTCTTT	CASSVARGNTEAFF